This TCR beta chain appears in the sequencing data of a study of T cell responses to AZD1222 COVID-19 vaccine. Broader study findings: Donors were chiefly white British, with a greater number of females, and clonal diversity was perhaps underestimated. Researchers took repertoire samples only after the peak T cell response had come.

Points on this clone: The target antigen is unknown.

Profiling relied on immunoSEQ multiplex PCR, and the TCRdb table lists in-frame clones only, not all of them. In the table there are 80,000 to 90,000 clones, about 92% of which are singletons. This clonotype originated in an adult in good health. Source: peripheral blood, taken on day 0 of AZD1222 vaccination.

Here the CDR3 DNA reads TGTGCCAGCAGCTTAGGTCAGGGGTCTATCACAGATACGCAGTATTTT. Protein product: CASSLGQGSITDTQYF. The chain recombines TRBV11-2 with TRBJ2-3; possibly TRBD1 for D (6 bases). There are 16 residues in the CDR3. The V and J ends lost 1 base and 2 bases respectively, with 13 bases between them. The germline V gene encodes CDR1 SGHAT and CDR2 FQNNGV.